Listed here are 26 T cell receptor beta chains from one sample, sequenced in a study of T cells expressing NK-cell markers. For each CDR3 protein, TCRdb gives one entry from its re-call of the 5' RACE reads, without DNA. This repertoire includes 400,000 to 550,000 distinct CDR3 sequences. Source material: blood T cells: a sorted CD56 or NKG2C T cell subset, CD4+ or CD8+ T cells, or bulk PBMC T cells (not recorded which). Every receptor here comes from a woman aged 18 to 75 in good health.

J is TRBJ2-7 and V is TRBV20-1; TCRdb designates TRBD2, a call that cannot be tested without DNA. Germline assignment: CDR1 DFQATT and CDR2 SNEGSKA (reference sequence). The CDR3 length is 14 residues. The CDR3 here is CSAAPGLASYEQYF.

This sequence joins TRBV18 and TRBJ2-2; absent DNA, TCRdb's TRBD2 call cannot be checked. Germline loops: CDR1 KGHSH, CDR2 LQKENI. This CDR3 contains 16 residues. This CDR3 reads CASSPSSGLNTGELFF.

V gene TRBV19 combines with J gene TRBJ2-3; the D call from TCRdb, TRBD2, cannot be confirmed without DNA. Germline loops: CDR1 LNHDA, CDR2 SQIVND (reference sequence). This CDR3 has 16 residues. CDR3 loop: CASSPDWTSGTDTQYF. Full variable domain (rest looked up from reference TRBV19 and TRBJ2-3): DGGITQSPKYLFRKEGQNVTLSCEQNLNHDAMYWYRQDPGQGLRLIYYSQIVNDFQKGDIAEGYSVSREKKESFPLTVTSAQKNPTAFYLCASSPDWTSGTDTQYFGPGTRLTVL.

The CDR3 here is CASSQEQGYGGELFF. The V gene is TRBV4-3, the J gene TRBJ2-2; the D gene TCRdb calls, TRBD1, cannot be checked with no DNA. The CDR3 runs to 15 residues. Germline V CDR1 and CDR2: LGHNA, YSLEER.

The CDR3 spells CASSETGVYNEQFF. V gene TRBV9 combines with J gene TRBJ2-1. Germline assignment: CDR1 SGDLS and CDR2 YYNGEE. The CDR3 extends over 14 amino acids.

The chain couples TRBV29-1 to TRBJ1-1. The CDR3 runs to 11 residues. The germline CDR1 and CDR2 sequences are SQVTM and ANQGSEA. CDR3 region: CSGQRNTEAFF.

The CDR3 sequence: CSARPQTAGSRGYTF. V is TRBV20-1 and J is TRBJ1-2; TCRdb returns TRBD1, unconfirmable since there is no DNA. This CDR3 is 15 amino acids long. CDR1 is DFQATT, CDR2 SNEGSKA, per germline (reference sequence).

The V gene is TRBV7-9, the J gene TRBJ1-1; absent DNA, TCRdb's TRBD1 call cannot be checked. This CDR3 has 17 amino acids. From germline, CDR1 is SEHNR and CDR2 FQNEAQ (reference sequence). The CDR3 spells CASSSQGRGVANAEAFF.

This chain links TRBV11-2 with TRBJ2-3. The CDR3 loop spans 17 amino acids. Germline CDR1 SGHAT, CDR2 FQNNGV. CDR3 protein: CASSLDALSLSTDTQYF. The complete variable domain, with remaining parts taken from reference TRBV11-2 and TRBJ2-3, reads EAGVAQSPRYKIIEKRQSVAFWCNPISGHATLYWYQQILGQGPKLLIQFQNNGVVDDSQLPKDRFSAERLKGVDSTLKIQPAKLEDSAVYLCASSLDALSLSTDTQYFGPGTRLTVL.

V usage is TRBV9 and J usage is TRBJ2-1; TCRdb's D call, TRBD2, is unchecked because there is no DNA. Germline V CDR1 and CDR2: SGDLS, YYNGEE. The CDR3 sequence is 15 residues long. CDR3: CASSVGGGLVNEQFF.

The chain joins TRBV5-1 to TRBJ2-2; the TRBD2 assignment by TCRdb is unverifiable without DNA. Looked up from germline, CDR1 is SGHRS and CDR2 is YFSETQ. This CDR3 comprises 18 residues. The CDR3 region is CASSSAGLAIVGTGELFF.

V and J are TRBV27 and TRBJ1-2. The CDR3 runs to 13 residues. Germline V gives CDR1 MNHEY, CDR2 SMNVEV (reference sequence). This CDR3 reads CASSKTANYGYTF.

This chain connects TRBV29-1 to TRBJ2-1; TCRdb indicates TRBD1, and absent DNA this call remains unverified. The germline V gene encodes CDR1 SQVTM and CDR2 ANQGSEA. This CDR3 region has 13 residues. This CDR3 is CSSDRDAYNEQFF.

This chain joins TRBV12-3 or TRBV12-4 and TRBJ2-1; checking the TCRdb D call of TRBD2 is not possible without DNA. This CDR3 has 15 residues. CDR3 region: CASIKTGLARGEQFF.

V and J are TRBV30 and TRBJ2-1; with no DNA, the TCRdb D assignment of TRBD1 cannot be verified. Germline values: CDR1 GTSNPN, CDR2 SVGIG (reference sequence). The CDR3 runs 13 residues. The CDR3 is CAWSLGVYNEQFF.

The J gene is TRBJ2-7, the V gene TRBV20-1. Germline CDR1 is DFQATT and CDR2 is SNEGSKA (reference sequence). The CDR3 runs 11 residues. The CDR3 region is CSAYQTYEQYF.

V is TRBV20-1 and J is TRBJ1-1; TCRdb designates TRBD1, a call that cannot be tested without DNA. The CDR3 length is 14 residues. Germline CDR1 DFQATT, CDR2 SNEGSKA (reference sequence). The chain's CDR3 is CSASLTGESTEAFF.

The chain carries TRBV5-1 and TRBJ2-5. This CDR3 contains 15 residues. Germline CDR1 and CDR2: SGHRS and YFSETQ. The CDR3 spells CASSGTDLYQETQYF.

The chain employs TRBV10-2 and TRBJ1-2; the D gene TCRdb calls, TRBD1, cannot be checked with no DNA. The germline V gene has CDR1 WSHSY and CDR2 SAAADI. The CDR3 is made up of 14 amino acids. CDR3 region: CASRDPRGNYGYTF.

The V gene is TRBV7-6, the J gene TRBJ1-2; the D call of TRBD1 rests on TCRdb alone, since no DNA is present to check it. Germline CDR1 and CDR2: SGHVS and FNYEAQ. CDR3 length: 15 amino acids. The chain's CDR3 is CASSLGAQGGYGYTF. Full variable domain (outside the CDR3, taken from reference TRBV7-6 and TRBJ1-2): GAGVSQSPRYKVTKRGQDVALRCDPISGHVSLYWYRQALGQGPEFLTYFNYEAQQDKSGLPNDRFSAERPEGSISTLTIQRTEQRDSAMYRCASSLGAQGGYGYTFGSGTRLTVV.

The V gene is TRBV18, the J gene TRBJ2-1. CDR3 length: 13 residues. Germline V gene lookup returns CDR1 KGHSH and CDR2 LQKENI. CDR3 protein: CASSNQVGNEQFF.

The chain joins TRBV12-3 or TRBV12-4 to TRBJ2-7; the TCRdb D gene call, TRBD1, has no DNA to confirm it. This CDR3 is 14 amino acids long. CDR3 amino acids: CASSPGGGGNEQYF.

The V gene is TRBV5-1, the J gene TRBJ2-5; the TCRdb call, TRBD1, lacks DNA for checking. This CDR3 is 15 amino acids long. Per the germline V gene, CDR1 is SGHRS and CDR2 is YFSETQ. The CDR3 sequence: CASSRRDMYQETQYF. Combining the CDR3 with reference TRBV5-1 and TRBJ2-5 gives the whole variable domain KAGVTQTPRYLIKTRGQQVTLSCSPISGHRSVSWYQQTPGQGLQFLFEYFSETQRNKGNFPGRFSGRQFSNSRSEMNVSTLELGDSALYLCASSRRDMYQETQYFGPGTRLLVL.

V usage is TRBV19 and J usage is TRBJ1-3; TCRdb indicates TRBD1, and absent DNA this call remains unverified. The CDR3 runs to 11 residues. Germline CDR1 LNHDA, CDR2 SQIVND (reference sequence). The chain's CDR3 is CASKSGRAIYF.

V and J are TRBV3-1 and TRBJ2-3; the D gene TCRdb calls, TRBD1, cannot be checked with no DNA. This CDR3 is built from 15 residues. Germline CDR1 and CDR2: LGHDT and YNNKEL (reference sequence). This chain's CDR3 is CASSQRTGGIDTQYF.

This rearrangement joins TRBV5-1 to TRBJ2-5; TCRdb picks TRBD1, but there is no DNA to check that call. CDR1 SGHRS and CDR2 YFSETQ come from the germline V gene. The CDR3 extends over 14 amino acids. The CDR3 loop is CASSRTGGAETQYF.